What follows are 9 T cell receptor beta chains derived from one specimen sequenced in a study of blood T cell repertoires in COVID-19. The table came from immunoSEQ multiplex PCR; TCRdb's copy has only in-frame clones and leaves some out. The sample has under 300,000 clones, 82% seen once. Sequenced material: peripheral blood. The receptors were sampled from a woman of 80 years or more with active or convalescent COVID-19.

V gene TRBV7-2 combines with J gene TRBJ2-1; 12 bases are shared with TRBD1. This CDR3 comprises 16 residues. The germline gives CDR1 SGHTA, CDR2 FQGNSA. V was pared by 4 bases and J by 8 bases, with 9 bases of the junction left unmatched. The DNA of the CDR3 is TGTGCCAGCAGCTCGCGGGGGGACAGGGGGCGGGATGAGCAGTTCTTC. Protein: CASSSRGDRGRDEQFF.

This clone was observed once. The rearrangement links TRBV7-2 to TRBJ2-1, with 11 bases aligning to TRBD2. Germline loops: CDR1 SGHTA, CDR2 FQGNSA. V lost 5 bases and J lost 0; bases outside the gene matches: 3. The CDR3 runs to 16 residues. DNA of the CDR3: TGTGCCAGCAGCAAGGGACTAGCGGTCTCCTACAATGAGCAGTTCTTC. The encoded protein is CASSKGLAVSYNEQFF.

This rearrangement joins TRBV29-1 to TRBJ1-5; 7 nucleotides agree with TRBD1. The germline V gene encodes CDR1 SQVTM and CDR2 ANQGSEA. With V trimmed by 4 bases and J by 3 bases, 3 bases remained unmatched. This CDR3 comprises 13 residues. Here the CDR3 reads CSVAGGDNQPQHF. The DNA for the CDR3 is TGCAGCGTTGCAGGGGGTGACAATCAGCCCCAGCATTTT.

The rearrangement joins TRBV29-1 to TRBJ1-2, with unresolved D. CDR3 length equals 13 residues. CDR1 is SQVTM and CDR2 is ANQGSEA in the germline V gene. V shed 4 bases and J shed 4 bases, with 13 bases lying between them. Here the CDR3 DNA reads TGCAGCGTTGTTGTCCCAGGAGGCTATGGCTACACCTTC. Protein: CSVVVPGGYGYTF. The full variable domain, completed using reference TRBV29-1 and TRBJ1-2, is SAVISQKPSRDICQRGTSLTIQCQVDSQVTMMFWYRQQPGQSLTLIATANQGSEATYESGFVIDKFPISRPNLTFSTLTVSNMSPEDSSIYLCSVVVPGGYGYTFGSGTRLTVV.

The V gene is TRBV30, the J gene TRBJ2-5, with TRBD2 as a possible D gene (5 bases). Trimming stripped 2 bases from V and 3 bases from J, with 10 bases between. CDR3 length: 13 amino acids. The germline V gene encodes CDR1 GTSNPN and CDR2 SVGIG (reference sequence). The CDR3 region is CAWSSGLEETQYF. Written as DNA, the CDR3 is TGTGCCTGGAGTAGTGGACTTGAAGAGACCCAGTACTTC.

This clone was counted between two and nine times. The chain joins TRBV3-1 (or the pseudogene TRBV3-2) to TRBJ1-2; D perhaps matches TRBD1 (6 bases). Germline CDR1 reads LGHDT; CDR2 reads YNNKEL (reference sequence). The CDR3 extends over 15 amino acids. With 1 base removed from V and 4 bases from J, the gap between germline ends came to 13 bases. CDR3 nucleotides: TGTGCCAGCAGCCAAGCCGGGACAAGGAGCTATGGCTACACCTTC. Encoded protein: CASSQAGTRSYGYTF.

This clone was seen a handful of times. V and J are TRBV6-2 or TRBV6-3 and TRBJ1-2, with 10 bases identical to TRBD1. The CDR3 runs 16 residues. Germline loops: CDR1 MNHEY, CDR2 SVGEGT. The ends lost 0 bases at V and 7 bases at J; junction bases unmatched: 8. The CDR3 sequence: CASSYSDRGRLGGYTF. The CDR3 nucleotides are TGTGCCAGCAGTTACTCCGACAGGGGGCGATTGGGTGGCTACACCTTC.

The J gene is TRBJ1-6, the V gene TRBV11-2; possible D gene TRBD1, 6 bases. Deletions cut 1 base from V and 15 bases from J, with 22 bases between. Looked up from germline, CDR1 is SGHAT and CDR2 is FQNNGV. This CDR3 spans 16 amino acids. The CDR3 DNA sequence: TGTGCCAGCAGCTTAGTCGGCGGGGGGGCGGCCTACGACCTCCACTTT. Encoded protein: CASSLVGGGAAYDLHF.

This clone was seen a handful of times. The chain combines TRBV7-2 with TRBJ2-6; D unclear. The germline CDR1 and CDR2 sequences are SGHTA and FQGNSA. Between the trimmed V and J ends, which lost 2 bases and 1 base, there was a span of 6 bases. This CDR3 has 15 residues. CDR3 DNA sequence: TGTGCCAGCAGCTTACGGGTTTCTGGGGCCAACGTCCTGACTTTC. Translated: CASSLRVSGANVLTF.